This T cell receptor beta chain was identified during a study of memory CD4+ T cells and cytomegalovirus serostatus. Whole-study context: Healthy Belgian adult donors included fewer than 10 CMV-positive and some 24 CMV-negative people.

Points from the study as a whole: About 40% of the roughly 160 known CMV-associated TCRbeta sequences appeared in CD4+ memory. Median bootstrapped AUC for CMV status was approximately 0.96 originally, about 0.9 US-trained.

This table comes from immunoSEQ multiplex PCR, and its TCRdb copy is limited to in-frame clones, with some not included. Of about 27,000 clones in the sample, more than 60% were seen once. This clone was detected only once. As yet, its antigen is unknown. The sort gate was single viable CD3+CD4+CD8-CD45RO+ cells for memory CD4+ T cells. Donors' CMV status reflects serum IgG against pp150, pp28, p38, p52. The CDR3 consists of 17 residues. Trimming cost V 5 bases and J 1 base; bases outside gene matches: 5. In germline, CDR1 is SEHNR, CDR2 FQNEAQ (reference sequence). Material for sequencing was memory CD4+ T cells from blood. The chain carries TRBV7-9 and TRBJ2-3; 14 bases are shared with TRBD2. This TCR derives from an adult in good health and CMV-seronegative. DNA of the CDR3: TGTGCCAGCAGCCGAGGGACTAGCGGGGGTCGCACAGATACGCAGTATTTT. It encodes CASSRGTSGGRTDTQYF.